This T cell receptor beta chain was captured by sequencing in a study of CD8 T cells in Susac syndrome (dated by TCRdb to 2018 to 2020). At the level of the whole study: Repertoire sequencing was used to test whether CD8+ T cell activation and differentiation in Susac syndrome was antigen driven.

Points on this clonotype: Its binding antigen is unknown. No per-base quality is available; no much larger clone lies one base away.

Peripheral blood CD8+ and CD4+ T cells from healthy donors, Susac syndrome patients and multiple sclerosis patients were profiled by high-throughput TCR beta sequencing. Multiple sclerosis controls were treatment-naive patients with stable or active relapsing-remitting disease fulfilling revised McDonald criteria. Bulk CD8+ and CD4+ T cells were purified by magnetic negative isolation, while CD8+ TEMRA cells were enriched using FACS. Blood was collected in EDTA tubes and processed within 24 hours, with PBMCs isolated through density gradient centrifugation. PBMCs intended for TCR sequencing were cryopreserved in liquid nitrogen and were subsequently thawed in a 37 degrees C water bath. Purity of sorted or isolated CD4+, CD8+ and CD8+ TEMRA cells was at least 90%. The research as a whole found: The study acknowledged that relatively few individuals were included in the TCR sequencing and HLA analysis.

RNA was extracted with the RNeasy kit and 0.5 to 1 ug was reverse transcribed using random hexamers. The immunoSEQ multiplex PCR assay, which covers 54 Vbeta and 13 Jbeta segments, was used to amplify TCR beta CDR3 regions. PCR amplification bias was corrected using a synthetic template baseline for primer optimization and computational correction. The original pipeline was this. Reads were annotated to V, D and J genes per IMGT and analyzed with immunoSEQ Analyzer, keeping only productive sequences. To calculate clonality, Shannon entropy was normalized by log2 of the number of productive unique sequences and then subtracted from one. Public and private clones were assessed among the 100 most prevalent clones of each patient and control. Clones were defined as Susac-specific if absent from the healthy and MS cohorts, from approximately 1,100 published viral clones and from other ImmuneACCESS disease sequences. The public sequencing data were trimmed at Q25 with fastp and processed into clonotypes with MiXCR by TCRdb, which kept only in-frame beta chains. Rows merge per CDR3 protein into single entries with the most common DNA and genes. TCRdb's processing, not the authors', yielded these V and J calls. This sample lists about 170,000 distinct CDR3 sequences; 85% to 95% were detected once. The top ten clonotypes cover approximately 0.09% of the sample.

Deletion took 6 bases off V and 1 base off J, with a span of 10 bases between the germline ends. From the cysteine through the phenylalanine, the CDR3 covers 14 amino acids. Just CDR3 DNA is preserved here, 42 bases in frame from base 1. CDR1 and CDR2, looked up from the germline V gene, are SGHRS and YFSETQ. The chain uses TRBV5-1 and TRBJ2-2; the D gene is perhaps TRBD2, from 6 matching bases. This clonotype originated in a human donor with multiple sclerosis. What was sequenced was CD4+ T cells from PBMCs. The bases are TGCGCCAGCATGTCGGGAGTGAACACCGGGGAGCTGTTTTTT. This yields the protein CASMSGVNTGELFF.